These 3 T cell receptor beta chains originate from one sample sequenced in a study of shared clonotypes between healthy human individuals. CD8 cells classed as naive were CD45RO-negative and positively selected for CCR7, excluding terminally differentiated effector memory CD45RA+ cells. Sequencing was performed with immunoSEQ multiplex PCR; in TCRdb, only in-frame clones are kept and a portion is missing. Here the sample spans roughly 2,000,000 clones, about 95% being singletons. Sequences were obtained from naive CD8+ T cells sorted from blood. The receptors here all came from a man in his late teens or twenties in good health.

The CDR3 nucleotides are TGTGCCAGTAGTATAAGGGACAGGGGGCTTGGCTACACCTTC. Translation: CASSIRDRGLGYTF. The rearrangement links TRBV19 to TRBJ1-2; TRBD1 matches at 12 bases. Germline CDR1 LNHDA, CDR2 SQIVND (reference sequence). After removal of 2 bases from V and 7 bases from J, the junction contained 2 bases not matched to a gene. CDR3 length equals 14 residues.

The chain couples TRBV30 to TRBJ2-3, with a weak D call TRBD2 (5 bases). The CDR3 runs 15 residues. Germline V gene sequence: CDR1 GTSNPN, CDR2 SVGIG (reference sequence). Deletions cut 0 bases from V and 1 base from J, with 11 bases between. The DNA for the CDR3 is TGTGCCTGGAGTGTAGCGGCGGTTCGCACAGATACGCAGTATTTT. Translating gives CAWSVAAVRTDTQYF.

Points on this clone: A junction boundary mismatches the germline segment, possibly from a read error. The V and J genes are TRBV7-9 and TRBJ2-7, with TRBD2 matching over 7 bases. This CDR3 is built from 17 residues. Germline values: CDR1 SEHNR, CDR2 FQNEAQ (reference sequence). CDR3 protein: CASTLGLAGESSYEQYF. CDR3 DNA: TGTGCCAGCACCTTAGGATTAGCGGGCGAGAGCTCCTACGAGCAGTACTTC. The variable domain in full, completed from reference TRBV7-9 and TRBJ2-7, reads DTGVSQNPRHKITKRGQNVTFRCDPISEHNRLYWYRQTLGQGPEFLTYFQNEAQLEKSRLLSDRFSAERPKGSFSTLEIQRTEQGDSAMYLCASTLGLAGESSYEQYFGPGTRLTVT.